This T cell receptor beta chain was sequenced for a study of T-cell memory formation after mild COVID-19 (dated by TCRdb to about 2021). Looking at the study overall: Most TCR sequence clusters were specific to one of the two donors. The cohort was made up of two young adult volunteers, one female and one male, who were previously healthy. In a couple of donors, T-cell clones that expanded and contracted after mild COVID-19 were tracked by sequencing TCRalpha and TCRbeta repertoires over time.

Including the terminal cysteine and phenylalanine, the CDR3 comprises 15 residues. CDR3 DNA only is kept here, 45 bases in frame from base 1. At the junction V is shortened by 1 base and J by 0 bases, with 10 bases in between. Reading the germline V gene gives CDR1 MGHRA and CDR2 YSYEKL. Findings and caveats that apply to the study as a whole: Only two mild cases were covered by the study, and larger cohorts that include severe cases with pre-infection samples were considered necessary. Contracting CD4+ clones appeared mostly in the CM and EM memory subsets, whereas CD8+ clones were enriched in EMRA. The detection of some responding clones in pre-infection memory suggests that pre-existing cross-reactive memory T cells joined the SARS-CoV-2 response. Whether the second-wave clones peaking on day 37 were SARS-CoV-2 specific was not confirmed. From day 15 to 85, contracting clones showed balanced CD4/CD8 phenotypes, whereas a second wave of clones that expanded from day 15 to 37 leaned towards CD4+.

The reads were generated on an Illumina NovaSeq 6000. TCRalpha and TCRbeta cDNA libraries were built by 5'RACE with constant-segment primers, adding sample barcodes and unique molecular identifiers. Trizol reagent was used to extract RNA from every sample. Library amplification was performed in two PCR steps, and a second sample barcode and Illumina TruSeq adapters were introduced in the second step. Sequencing of libraries was performed on an Illumina NovaSeq with 2 x 150 bp paired-end reads. The study's processing was this. With migec v1.2.7, reads were demultiplexed and then collapsed into UMI-guided consensus sequences. Using mixcr v2.1.11, UMI consensuses were aligned to TRA and TRB V and J templates and then assembled into clonotypes. Expanded or contracted clonotypes were those called significant by both edgeR and NoisET, with noise models trained on biological replicates. For edgeR calls, the cutoffs were a false discovery rate-adjusted p below 0.01 and a log2 fold-change threshold of 1. As an exploratory analysis of dynamics, max-normalized trajectories of the 1000 most abundant clonotypes were examined by PCA with hierarchical clustering. The CD4 or CD8 phenotype of responding clones was assigned using the separately sequenced CD4+ and CD8+ repertoires. The public reads were run again by TCRdb, first through fastp at Q25 and then through MiXCR, and only productive beta chains were kept. Rows merge per CDR3 protein into single entries with the most common DNA and genes. TCRdb, not the authors, supplied the V and J calls. Across this sample there are about 84,000 distinct CDR3 sequences, with roughly 14% seen only once. 30% to 35% of the sample belongs to the ten largest clones.

Comment on this clonotype: It has no known antigen specificity. It has no much larger one-base neighbor in the sample; base qualities were not kept.

PBMCs were isolated by Ficoll-Paque density gradient centrifugation. The clonotype originates from an adult woman who had mild COVID-19 (a few samples of this study predate the infection). The sample titles of this study are shuffled in the database, so cell type and time point are left out; the donor was told from shared clones. The chain employs TRBV4-1 and TRBJ2-7; confidence is insufficient to name the D gene. The sample consisted of PBMCs or a T cell subset sorted from them (not recorded which). The DNA reads as follows: TGCGCCAGCAGCCAAGGCCCAGACACCTCCTACGAGCAGTACTTC. Protein translation: CASSQGPDTSYEQYF.